The 5 T cell receptor beta chains below all came from one sample that was sequenced in a study of cytomegalovirus exposure and HLA in healthy donors. The PCR had 60 Vbeta and 13 Jbeta primers. Sequenced by immunoSEQ multiplex PCR; TCRdb stores in-frame clones only, minus some. The table lists 100,000 to 150,000 clones, with approximately 1.5% in the top ten. The sequencing sample was made of PBMCs. These receptors all come from a woman between 40 and 55 years old in good health and CMV-seronegative.

This chain connects TRBV29-1 to TRBJ1-1; TRBD1 might be the D (5 bases). This CDR3 is built from 13 residues. The V and J ends lost 0 bases and 1 base respectively, with 6 bases between them. Looked up from germline, CDR1 is SQVTM and CDR2 is ANQGSEA. CDR3 DNA sequence: TGCAGCGTTGAAGAACAGGAGAACACTGAAGCTTTCTTT. It translates to CSVEEQENTEAFF.

The chain is built from TRBV7-2 and TRBJ1-5; the D gene is possibly TRBD1 (6 bases). The ends were cut back, 2 bases at V and 7 bases at J, with 9 bases in the middle. The CDR3 contains 13 residues. The V gene's germline CDR1 is SGHTA and CDR2 FQGNSA. The CDR3 sequence: CASSLWGTQPQHF. The CDR3 nucleotides are TGTGCCAGCAGCTTATGGGGGACACAGCCCCAGCATTTT.

DNA of the CDR3: TGTGCCAGCAGCCCGCGGACTAGCGGGGTGTACAATGAGCAGTTCTTC. Its translation is CASSPRTSGVYNEQFF. This chain links TRBV7-2 with TRBJ2-1, with 12 positions matching TRBD2. V gave up 5 bases and J gave up 4 bases; unmatched junction bases: 6. This CDR3 is 16 amino acids long. Germline-derived CDR1 and CDR2 are SGHTA and FQGNSA. Based on the CDR3 plus reference TRBV7-2 and TRBJ2-1, the full variable domain is GAGVSQSPSNKVTEKGKDVELRCDPISGHTALYWYRQSLGQGLEFLIYFQGNSAPDKSGLPSDRFSAERTGGSVSTLTIQRTQQEDSAVYLCASSPRTSGVYNEQFFGPGTRLTVL.

The chain has TRBV2 and TRBJ1-6; maybe TRBD1 (6 bases). V shed 6 bases and J shed 10 bases, with 19 bases lying between them. The CDR3 is 15 amino acids. Germline lookup yields CDR1 SNHLY and CDR2 FYNNEI. CDR3 residues: CASRPPAGATSPLHF. The CDR3 DNA follows: TGTGCCAGCAGACCACCGGCGGGGGCGACGTCACCCCTCCACTTT.

Written as DNA, the CDR3 is TGCAGTGCTAGAGGGGCTGAAAAACTGTTTTTT. It encodes CSARGAEKLFF. The V and J genes are TRBV20-1 and TRBJ1-4; D gene uncertain. CDR1 and CDR2 from the germline V gene are DFQATT and SNEGSKA (reference sequence). V shed 1 base and J shed 7 bases, with 4 bases lying between them. This CDR3 is 11 amino acids long.